The following is a T cell receptor (beta chain) sequence with its context. Its antigen remains unidentified. No much larger clone is present one base from it, and per-base qualities are unavailable. Systemically healthy Caucasian individuals from Russia, some 36 in total and aged roughly 6 to 95 years, were included as donors. Ten milliliters of peripheral blood were drawn from each donor into EDTA-treated Vacutainer tubes. Ficoll-Paque density-gradient centrifugation was used to isolate PBMCs, with at least 6 million per sample. Total RNA was extracted from PBMCs with Trizol reagent, with at least 5.5 micrograms obtained per sample. The percentages of naive CD45RAhigh/CD27high T cells were determined by flow cytometry on a PBMC aliquot from every donor. This sample stems from a study of blood T cells in healthy people across ages (dated by TCRdb to the mid-2010s). Notes on the research overall: In model experiments, template switching captured roughly one uniquely barcoded TCR beta cDNA molecule for every two T cells. To track age-related changes in TCR beta repertoire diversity, the study relied on deep sequencing normalized with unique cDNA molecular identifiers. Donors were grouped into four age groups: young (average approximately 15 years), middle-aged (approximately 41), aged (around 60) and long-lived (approximately 75). To avoid experimental bias, donors of different ages were distributed randomly across sequencing lanes. Using the same blood draw, the study looked at two additional independent replicas of 1 million unique cDNA reads for two donors, one aged 18 to 30 and the other aged 80 or older.

The library was generated by 5' RACE. The reads were generated on an Illumina HiSeq 2500. The second PCR ran for roughly 7 to 12 cycles and used a J-beta primer mix along with a sample-barcoded 5' primer. A template-switch 5' adaptor carrying 12 random nucleotides introduced a unique molecular identifier onto each TCR beta cDNA molecule. Each sample yielded at least 2.5 million CDR3-containing paired-end reads. First-strand cDNA was synthesized from all RNA with the Mint cDNA synthesis kit, primed by a TRBC-specific oligonucleotide. Following uracil-DNA glycosylase treatment, all cDNA underwent a first 18-cycle PCR with the universal primers M1SS and BC2_uni_R. As for how the authors treated the data: Normalization of each sample was performed by random selection of 1 million high-quality reads, each carrying a distinct molecular identifier. Reads with shared molecular identifiers were discarded instead of being binned into consensus sequences. CDR3 identification, clonotype clustering and error correction used MiTCR with a Q25 quality threshold and the strictest error-elimination algorithm. A nonparametric unseen species model using Euler transformation provided a lower-bound estimate of total TCR beta diversity. TCRdb cleaned the public reads at Q25 with fastp, built clones with MiXCR and kept in-frame beta chains. Identical CDR3 proteins give one entry, which carries the most common genes and DNA. For this entry, the V and J calls and clone size follow TCRdb and not the study's own pipeline. This sample holds about 720,000 distinct CDR3 sequences; about a fifth were observed only once. Under 25% of the sample is in the top ten clones.

Including the terminal cysteine and phenylalanine, the CDR3 comprises 15 residues. The retained sequence is limited to the CDR3, 45 bases, with the frame set at the first base. The germline V gene supplies CDR1 MNHNS and CDR2 SASEGT. V sheds 2 bases and J sheds 5 bases, leaving 16 bases between their ends. What the authors observed across the whole study: There was a strong correlation between observed TCR beta diversity and the percentage of naive T cells measured by flow cytometry. Total diversity estimates from one million sequenced T cells were considered lower bounds and underestimates. Compared with the aged group, the long-lived group had more naive CD4+ T cells, fewer expanded clones and increased TCR diversity, a pattern suggesting age selection. Bulk unsorted PBMC profiling prevented conclusive comparison of naive and antigen-experienced compartments. Observed TCR beta diversity per million T cells fell roughly linearly with age, and a significant reduction was already apparent by age around 36. Because the CMV infection status of the donors was unknown, age-related changes in expanded clonotypes may potentially have been confounded.

This receptor was taken from an older man in good health. The sequencing sample was made of blood. The chain joins TRBV6-1 to TRBJ2-7; possibly the D gene is TRBD2, per 5 matching bases. The CDR3 protein is CASSESLAGQDEQYF. The DNA sequence is given as TGTGCCAGCAGTGAATCCCTGGCGGGTCAGGACGAGCAGTACTTC.